These 14 T cell receptor beta chains share one sample of origin, sequenced in a study of cytomegalovirus exposure and HLA in healthy donors. Both 60 Vbeta primers and 13 Jbeta primers went into the PCR. Sequenced by immunoSEQ multiplex PCR; TCRdb stores in-frame clones only, minus some. Here the sample spans about 120,000 clones, about 76% being singletons. Sequencing was performed on PBMCs. The source is a woman between 40 and 50 years old in good health and CMV-seropositive.

V usage is TRBV19 and J usage is TRBJ2-2; possible D gene TRBD2, 6 bases. The V and J ends lost 6 bases and 3 bases respectively, with 17 bases between them. CDR1 and CDR2 (germline): LNHDA, SQIVND (reference sequence). The CDR3 covers 16 residues. CDR3 sequence reads: CASSPGLGRYTGELFF. DNA of the CDR3: TGTGCCAGTAGCCCTGGACTCGGGAGATACACCGGGGAGCTGTTTTTT. Variable domain in full (rest from reference TRBV19 and TRBJ2-2): DGGITQSPKYLFRKEGQNVTLSCEQNLNHDAMYWYRQDPGQGLRLIYYSQIVNDFQKGDIAEGYSVSREKKESFPLTVTSAQKNPTAFYLCASSPGLGRYTGELFFGEGSRLTVL.

The chain carries TRBV29-1 and TRBJ2-7; D possibly corresponds to TRBD1 (6 bases). V was trimmed by 7 bases and J by 2 bases, leaving 12 bases between them. Germline V CDR1 and CDR2: SQVTM, ANQGSEA. The CDR3 sequence is 12 residues long. CDR3 nucleotides: TGCAGCGGAGGGACAAACCCCTACGAGCAGTACTTC. This translates into CSGGTNPYEQYF.

This clone was seen a handful of times. This chain uses TRBV6-1 with TRBJ1-6, with TRBD1 identical over 9 bases. J was trimmed by 7 bases and V by 0 bases; bases with no gene match: 7. The CDR3 is 17 residues long. Germline V gene lookup returns CDR1 MNHNS and CDR2 SASEGT. This CDR3 reads CASSEATRQGENSPLHF. CDR3 in DNA: TGTGCCAGCAGTGAAGCTACCAGACAGGGGGAAAATTCACCCCTCCACTTT.

The sample holds one count of this clone. V and J are TRBV9 and TRBJ1-1; 7 nucleotides agree with TRBD1. J was trimmed by 0 bases and V by 4 bases; bases with no gene match: 15. Germline V gene sequence: CDR1 SGDLS, CDR2 YYNGEE. The CDR3 is 18 residues long. CDR3 in DNA: TGTGCCAGCAGCCCTCACGGACAGGCGAACACCATGAACACTGAAGCTTTCTTT. Its translation: CASSPHGQANTMNTEAFF.

V usage is TRBV30 and J usage is TRBJ1-1; D not resolved. V was shortened by 5 bases and J by 1 base, with 2 bases between the two germline ends. CDR1 is GTSNPN, CDR2 SVGIG, per germline (reference sequence). The CDR3 extends over 10 amino acids. CDR3 residues: CAWQNTEAFF. The DNA for the CDR3 is TGTGCCTGGCAGAACACTGAAGCTTTCTTT.

V is TRBV14 and J is TRBJ2-3; no firm D call. Germline CDR1 reads SGHDN; CDR2 reads FVKESK. This CDR3 contains 14 residues. V lost 0 bases to trimming and J lost 4 bases, with 8 bases between them. CDR3 in DNA: TGTGCCAGCAGCCAAGACAGTACGTCAGATACGCAGTATTTT. It translates to CASSQDSTSDTQYF.

This chain joins TRBV10-3 and TRBJ1-1; D is possibly TRBD1 (5 bases). Trimming left V 3 bases short and J 4 bases short, with 9 bases between. This CDR3 region has 13 residues. Germline values: CDR1 ENHRY, CDR2 SYGVKD. The CDR3 DNA reads TGTGCCATCAGTGACGCGGGGGGCACTGAAGCTTTCTTT. Amino acids: CAISDAGGTEAFF.

V gene TRBV5-1 combines with J gene TRBJ2-1, with D possibly matching TRBD2 (5 bases). The CDR3 contains 15 residues. From germline, CDR1 is SGHRS and CDR2 YFSETQ. The V end was cut by 4 bases, the J end by 2 bases, with 13 bases between. The DNA for the CDR3 is TGCGCCAGCAGCACCGGGATAGCCACCTACAATGAGCAGTTCTTC. Residues: CASSTGIATYNEQFF.

This rearrangement joins TRBV19 to TRBJ2-2; 7 bases are a match to TRBD1. This CDR3 is 13 amino acids long. The germline V gene has CDR1 LNHDA and CDR2 SQIVND (reference sequence). Trimming at V came to 9 bases and at J to 7 bases, leaving 8 bases not matched to a gene. As DNA, the CDR3 is TGTGCCAGCCAGACAGGGTGGAACGGGGAGCTGTTTTTT. It encodes CASQTGWNGELFF.

V usage is TRBV5-1 and J usage is TRBJ2-7; TRBD1 matches 9 bases. The germline V gene has CDR1 SGHRS and CDR2 YFSETQ. CDR3 size: 16 residues. Trimming cost V 0 bases and J 5 bases; bases outside gene matches: 9. The CDR3 reads CASSLASTGGIHEQYF. The CDR3 region has the DNA TGCGCCAGCAGCTTGGCTTCGACAGGGGGAATACACGAGCAGTACTTC.

The rearrangement links TRBV19 to TRBJ1-1, with TRBD1 matching over 9 bases. The V and J ends lost 5 bases and 3 bases, in that order; junction bases with no gene match: 13. Germline-derived CDR1 and CDR2 are LNHDA and SQIVND (reference sequence). The CDR3 is 17 amino acids. DNA for the CDR3: TGTGCCAGTAGTGGATTAGGGACAGGGTGGAGGGACACTGAAGCTTTCTTT. Translating gives CASSGLGTGWRDTEAFF. The full variable domain, in which reference TRBV19 and TRBJ1-1 provide the parts outside the CDR3, is DGGITQSPKYLFRKEGQNVTLSCEQNLNHDAMYWYRQDPGQGLRLIYYSQIVNDFQKGDIAEGYSVSREKKESFPLTVTSAQKNPTAFYLCASSGLGTGWRDTEAFFGQGTRLTVV.

At least ten counts were recorded for this clone. V and J are TRBV2 and TRBJ1-1; D unclear. The CDR3 loop spans 13 amino acids. Between the trimmed V and J ends, which lost 8 bases and 1 base, there was a span of 11 bases. CDR1 is SNHLY, CDR2 FYNNEI, per germline. CDR3 sequence: CASVYGGNTEAFF. DNA for the CDR3: TGTGCCAGCGTTTACGGCGGGAACACTGAAGCTTTCTTT.

The V call is TRBV5-1, the J call TRBJ2-1; TRBD2 might be the D (7 bases). Germline V gives CDR1 SGHRS, CDR2 YFSETQ. Trimming removed 0 bases at V and 9 bases at J, with 16 bases between. CDR3 length: 15 amino acids. The CDR3 loop is CASSLEGGSQGEQFF. The CDR3 region has the DNA TGCGCCAGCAGCTTGGAGGGGGGGAGCCAAGGTGAGCAGTTCTTC.

This clone turned up a few times. This chain uses TRBV6-1 with TRBJ1-1, with no clear D. Deletions cut 8 bases from V and 7 bases from J, with 8 bases between. Looked up from germline, CDR1 is MNHNS and CDR2 is SASEGT. The CDR3 spans 10 residues. CDR3 loop: CASGTNEAFF. CDR3 DNA sequence: TGTGCCAGCGGTACAAATGAAGCTTTCTTT.